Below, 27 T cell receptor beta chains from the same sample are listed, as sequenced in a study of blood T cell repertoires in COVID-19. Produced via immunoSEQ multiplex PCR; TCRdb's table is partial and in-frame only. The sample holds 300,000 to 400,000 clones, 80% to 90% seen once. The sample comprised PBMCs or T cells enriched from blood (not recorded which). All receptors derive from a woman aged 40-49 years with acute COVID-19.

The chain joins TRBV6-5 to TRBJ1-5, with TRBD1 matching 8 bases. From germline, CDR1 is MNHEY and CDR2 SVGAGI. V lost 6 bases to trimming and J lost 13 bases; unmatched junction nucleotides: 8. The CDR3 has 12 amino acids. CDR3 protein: CASSLAGGPQHF. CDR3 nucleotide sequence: TGTGCCAGCAGCCTAGCAGGGGGCCCTCAGCATTTT.

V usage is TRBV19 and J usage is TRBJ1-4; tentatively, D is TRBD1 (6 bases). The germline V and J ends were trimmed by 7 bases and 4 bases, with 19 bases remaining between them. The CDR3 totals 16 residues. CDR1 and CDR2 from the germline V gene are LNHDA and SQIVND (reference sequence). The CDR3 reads CASKPRGSNSNEKLFF. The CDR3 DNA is TGTGCCAGTAAGCCCAGGGGAAGCAACAGTAATGAAAAACTGTTTTTT.

CDR3 bases: TGTGCCAGCAGCTTAGGGGGAGGAACCCTGGGCACTGAAGCTTTCTTT. Translated, it gives CASSLGGGTLGTEAFF. V is TRBV7-2 and J is TRBJ1-1; D is unresolved. V dropped 1 base and J dropped 4 bases, with 16 bases sitting between them. Germline CDR1 reads SGHTA; CDR2 reads FQGNSA. The CDR3 is 16 amino acids.

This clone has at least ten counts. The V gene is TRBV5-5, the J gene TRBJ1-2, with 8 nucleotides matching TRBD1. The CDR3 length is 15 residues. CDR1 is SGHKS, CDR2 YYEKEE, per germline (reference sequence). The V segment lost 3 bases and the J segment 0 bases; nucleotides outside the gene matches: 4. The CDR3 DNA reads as TGTGCCAGCAGCTACGGACAGGGAGCTAACTATGGCTACACCTTC. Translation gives CASSYGQGANYGYTF. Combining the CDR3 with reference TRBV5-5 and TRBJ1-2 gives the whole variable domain DAGVTQSPTHLIKTRGQQVTLRCSPISGHKSVSWYQQVLGQGPQFIFQYYEKEERGRGNFPDRFSARQFPNYSSELNVNALLLGDSALYLCASSYGQGANYGYTFGSGTRLTVV.

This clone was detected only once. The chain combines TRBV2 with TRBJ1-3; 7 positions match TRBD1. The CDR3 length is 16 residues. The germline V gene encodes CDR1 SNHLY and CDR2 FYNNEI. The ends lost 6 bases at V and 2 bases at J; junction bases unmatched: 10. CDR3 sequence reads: CASRSDRVGAGNTIYF. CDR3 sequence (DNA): TGTGCCAGCAGGTCAGACAGGGTGGGCGCTGGAAACACCATATATTTT.

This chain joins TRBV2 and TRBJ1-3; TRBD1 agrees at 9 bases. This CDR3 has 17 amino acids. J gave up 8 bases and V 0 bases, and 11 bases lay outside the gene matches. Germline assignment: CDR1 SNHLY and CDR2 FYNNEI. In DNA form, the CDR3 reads TGTGCCAGCAGTGAAGCGCTGAAGGACAGGGGATTACACACCATATATTTT. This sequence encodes CASSEALKDRGLHTIYF.

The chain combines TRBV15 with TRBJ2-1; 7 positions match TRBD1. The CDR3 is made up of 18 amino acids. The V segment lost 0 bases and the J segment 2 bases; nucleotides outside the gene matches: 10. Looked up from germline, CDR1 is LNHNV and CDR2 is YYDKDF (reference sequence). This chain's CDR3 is CATSRDRGTAYPYNEQFF. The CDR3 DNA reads TGTGCCACCAGCAGAGATCGTGGGACAGCCTACCCCTACAATGAGCAGTTCTTC.

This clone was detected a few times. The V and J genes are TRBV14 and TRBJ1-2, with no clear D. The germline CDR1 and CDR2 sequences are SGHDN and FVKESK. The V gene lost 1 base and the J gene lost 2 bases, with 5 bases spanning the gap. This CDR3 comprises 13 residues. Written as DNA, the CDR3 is TGTGCCAGCAGCCAAGTAAGCAACTATGGCTACACCTTC. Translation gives CASSQVSNYGYTF. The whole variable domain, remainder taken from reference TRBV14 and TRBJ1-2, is EAGVTQFPSHSVIEKGQTVTLRCDPISGHDNLYWYRRVMGKEIKFLLHFVKESKQDESGMPNNRFLAERTGGTYSTLKVQPAELEDSGVYFCASSQVSNYGYTFGSGTRLTVV.

The CDR3 sequence is CASSPNEEQFF. Here the CDR3 DNA reads TGTGCCAGCAGCCCAAACGAGGAGCAGTTCTTC. The chain has TRBV3-1 (or the pseudogene TRBV3-2) and TRBJ2-1; D remains ambiguous. Trimming took 4 bases from V and 10 from J, leaving 8 bases between them. The germline CDR1 and CDR2 sequences are LGHDT and YNNKEL (reference sequence). The CDR3 has 11 amino acids.

CDR3 region: CASSQAPGHSNEKLFF. The CDR3, as DNA: TGTGCCAGCAGCCAAGCTCCGGGACATAGTAATGAAAAACTGTTTTTT. The rearrangement uses TRBV4-2 and TRBJ1-4; D may be TRBD1 (6 bases). Germline lookup yields CDR1 LGHNA and CDR2 YNFKEQ. V lost 1 base and J 4 bases, leaving 13 bases between the germline ends. The CDR3 has 16 amino acids.

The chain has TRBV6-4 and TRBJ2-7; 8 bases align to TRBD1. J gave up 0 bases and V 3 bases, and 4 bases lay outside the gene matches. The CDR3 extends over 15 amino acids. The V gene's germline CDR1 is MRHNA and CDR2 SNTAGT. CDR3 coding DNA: TGTGCCAGCAGTGAGACAGGGGTGGGCTCCTACGAGCAGTACTTC. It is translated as CASSETGVGSYEQYF.

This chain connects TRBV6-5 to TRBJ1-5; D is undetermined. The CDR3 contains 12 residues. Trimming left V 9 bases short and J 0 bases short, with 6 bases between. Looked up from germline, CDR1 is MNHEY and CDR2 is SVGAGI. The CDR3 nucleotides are TGTGCCAGGGAGAGTAGCAATCAGCCCCAGCATTTT. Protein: CARESSNQPQHF.

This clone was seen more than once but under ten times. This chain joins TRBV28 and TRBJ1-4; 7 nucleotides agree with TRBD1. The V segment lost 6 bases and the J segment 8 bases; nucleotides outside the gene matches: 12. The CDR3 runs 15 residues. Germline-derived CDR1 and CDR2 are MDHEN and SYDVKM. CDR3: CASRLLGGDEEKLFF. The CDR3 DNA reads TGTGCCAGCAGGCTACTAGGGGGCGATGAAGAAAAACTGTTTTTT.

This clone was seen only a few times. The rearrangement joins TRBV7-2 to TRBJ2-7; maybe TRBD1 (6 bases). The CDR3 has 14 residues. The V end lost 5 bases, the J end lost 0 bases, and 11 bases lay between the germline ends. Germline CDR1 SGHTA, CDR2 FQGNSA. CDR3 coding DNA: TGTGCCAGCAGCAAAGACAGGTACTCCTACGAGCAGTACTTC. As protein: CASSKDRYSYEQYF.

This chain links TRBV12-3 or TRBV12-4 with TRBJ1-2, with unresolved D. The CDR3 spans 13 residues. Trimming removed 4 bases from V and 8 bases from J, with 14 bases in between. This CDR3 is CASSYAGGGGYTF. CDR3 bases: TGTGCCAGCAGTTACGCGGGTGGAGGGGGCTACACCTTC.

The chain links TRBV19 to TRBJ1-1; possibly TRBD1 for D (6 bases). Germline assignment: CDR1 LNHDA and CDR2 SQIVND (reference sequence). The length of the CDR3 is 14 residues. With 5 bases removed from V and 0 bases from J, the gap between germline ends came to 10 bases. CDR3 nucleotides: TGTGCCAGTAGTCGGGGGGCCCTGAACACTGAAGCTTTCTTT. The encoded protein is CASSRGALNTEAFF.

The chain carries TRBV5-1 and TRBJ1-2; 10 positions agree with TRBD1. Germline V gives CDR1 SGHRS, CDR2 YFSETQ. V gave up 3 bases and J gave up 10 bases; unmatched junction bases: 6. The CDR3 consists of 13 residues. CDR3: CASSSDRGLAYTF. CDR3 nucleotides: TGCGCCAGCAGCTCGGACAGGGGGTTGGCCTACACCTTC.

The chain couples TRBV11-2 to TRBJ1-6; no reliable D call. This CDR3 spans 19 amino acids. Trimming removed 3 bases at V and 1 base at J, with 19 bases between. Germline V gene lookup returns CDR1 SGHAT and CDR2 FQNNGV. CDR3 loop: CASSFRPPGASSYNSPLHF. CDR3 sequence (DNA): TGTGCCAGCAGCTTTCGGCCCCCAGGCGCCTCGTCCTATAATTCACCCCTCCACTTT. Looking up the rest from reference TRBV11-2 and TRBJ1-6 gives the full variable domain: EAGVAQSPRYKIIEKRQSVAFWCNPISGHATLYWYQQILGQGPKLLIQFQNNGVVDDSQLPKDRFSAERLKGVDSTLKIQPAKLEDSAVYLCASSFRPPGASSYNSPLHFGNGTRLTVT.

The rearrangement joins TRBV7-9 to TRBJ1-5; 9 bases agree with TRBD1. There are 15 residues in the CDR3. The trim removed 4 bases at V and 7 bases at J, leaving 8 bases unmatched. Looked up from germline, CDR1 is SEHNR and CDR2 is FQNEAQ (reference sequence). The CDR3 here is CASSSTTGGGQPQHF. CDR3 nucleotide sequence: TGTGCCAGCAGCTCAACTACAGGGGGCGGCCAGCCCCAGCATTTT.

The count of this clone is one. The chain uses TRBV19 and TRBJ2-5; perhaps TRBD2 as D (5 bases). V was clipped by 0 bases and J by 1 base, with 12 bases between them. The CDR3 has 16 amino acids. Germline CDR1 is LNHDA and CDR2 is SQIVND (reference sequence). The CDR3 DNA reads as TGTGCCAGTAGTATAGATGGGGTAGGGAGCCAAGAGACCCAGTACTTC. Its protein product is CASSIDGVGSQETQYF.

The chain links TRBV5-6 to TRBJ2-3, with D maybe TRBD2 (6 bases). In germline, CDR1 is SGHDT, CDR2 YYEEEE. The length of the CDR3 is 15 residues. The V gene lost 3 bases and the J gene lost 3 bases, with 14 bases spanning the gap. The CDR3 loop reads CASSSGVILTDTQYF. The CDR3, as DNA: TGTGCCAGCAGCTCGGGGGTTATCCTTACAGATACGCAGTATTTT.

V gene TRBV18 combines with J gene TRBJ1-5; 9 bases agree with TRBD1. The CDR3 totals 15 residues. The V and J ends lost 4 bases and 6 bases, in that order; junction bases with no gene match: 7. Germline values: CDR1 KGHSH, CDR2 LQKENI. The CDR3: CASSLAQGAPQPQHF. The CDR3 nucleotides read TGTGCCAGCTCACTCGCACAGGGGGCGCCTCAGCCCCAGCATTTT.

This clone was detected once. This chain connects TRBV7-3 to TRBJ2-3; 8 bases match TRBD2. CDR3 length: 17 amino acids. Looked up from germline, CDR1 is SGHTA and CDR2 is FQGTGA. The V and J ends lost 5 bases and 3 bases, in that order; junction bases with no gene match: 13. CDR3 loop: CASSPKRTSGATDTQYF. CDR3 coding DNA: TGTGCCAGCAGCCCCAAGAGAACTAGCGGAGCTACAGATACGCAGTATTTT.

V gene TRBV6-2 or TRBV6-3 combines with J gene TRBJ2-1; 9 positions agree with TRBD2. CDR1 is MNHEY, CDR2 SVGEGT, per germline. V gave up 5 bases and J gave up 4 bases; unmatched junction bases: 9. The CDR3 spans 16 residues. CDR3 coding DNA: TGTGCCAGCAGTCGCTATACTAGCGGGCTATACAATGAGCAGTTCTTC. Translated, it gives CASSRYTSGLYNEQFF.

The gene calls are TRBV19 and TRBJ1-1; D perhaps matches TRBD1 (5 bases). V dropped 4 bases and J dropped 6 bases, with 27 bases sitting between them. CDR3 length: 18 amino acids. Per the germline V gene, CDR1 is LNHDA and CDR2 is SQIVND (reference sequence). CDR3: CASSTERGRGSRFSEAFF. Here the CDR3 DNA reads TGTGCCAGTAGTACGGAGCGGGGGAGAGGGAGCCGATTCTCTGAAGCTTTCTTT.

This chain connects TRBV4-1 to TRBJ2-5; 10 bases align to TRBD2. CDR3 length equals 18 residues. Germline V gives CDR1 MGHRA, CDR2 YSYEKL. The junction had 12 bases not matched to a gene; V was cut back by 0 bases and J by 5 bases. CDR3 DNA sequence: TGCGCCAGCAGCCAAGATCTATCCCTAGCGGGAGTTAGGGAGACCCAGTACTTC. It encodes CASSQDLSLAGVRETQYF.

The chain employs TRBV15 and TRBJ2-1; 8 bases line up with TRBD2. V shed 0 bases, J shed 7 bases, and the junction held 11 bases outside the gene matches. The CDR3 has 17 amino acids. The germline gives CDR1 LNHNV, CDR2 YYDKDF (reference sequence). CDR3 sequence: CATSRESDRSGGNEQFF. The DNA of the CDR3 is TGTGCCACCAGCAGAGAGTCGGATCGGAGCGGGGGTAATGAGCAGTTCTTC.